This T cell receptor (beta chain) originates from a study of metastatic and nonmetastatic thyroid tumors. Background on the study: Samples came from malignant and benign thyroid patients, and repertoires were compared across blood and tumor or nodule tissue.

Findings and limits, study-wide: For both blood and tumor, malignant thyroid tumors reportedly showed significantly higher TCR beta diversity than benign nodules did.

Ahead of thyroid surgery, no patient had received treatment of any kind. Original methodology: Clinicopathological groups differed in CDR3, with these differences serving to build a distant-metastasis classifier for papillary thyroid cancer. TCRdb re-called the PCR reads via MiXCR. TCRdb, rather than the study authors, made the V and J calls. The table shows about 40,000 clones, with about 19% occurring only once. Turning to this clone: The antigen is undetermined.

This clonotype was obtained from a female donor with papillary thyroid cancer or a benign thyroid nodule (not recorded which). Some clones in this sample may be carry-over from other donors' samples. Source material: tumor tissue.

CDR3 in DNA: TGTGCCAGCAGCTTGTCCCAACGGACAGTGAACACTGAAGCTTTCTTT. It yields the protein CASSLSQRTVNTEAFF. This sequence joins TRBV5-8 and TRBJ1-1; a weak D match, TRBD1 (6 bases). Germline V CDR1 and CDR2: SGHTS, YDEGEE. Deletions cut 1 base from V and 0 bases from J, with 13 bases between. This CDR3 region has 16 residues.